This entry features one TCR beta chain sequence. What it binds is not known. These data belong to a study of CD8 T cells in ankylosing spondylitis. Whole-study results and caveats: Among TCR beta sequences, a motif of 7 to 9 highly homologous variants appeared characteristic of ankylosing spondylitis blood. Clones linked to disease were reported to show significant enrichment in matched ankylosing spondylitis synovial fluid.

The CDR3 has 17 amino acids. V lost 3 bases, J lost 4 bases, and 19 bases lay in between. The germline V gene has CDR1 SGHRS and CDR2 YFSETQ. Libraries of TCR beta came from quantitative 5'-RACE with molecular barcodes. In TCRdb, the 5' RACE reads were re-called with MiXCR into one record per CDR3 protein. The table shows about 35,000 distinct CDR3 sequences, with approximately 10% occurring only once. The chain combines TRBV5-1 with TRBJ2-2; D gene uncertain. This receptor was taken from a male donor with ankylosing spondylitis or in good health (not recorded which). The sample was blood, either unsorted or a sorted T cell fraction (not recorded which). CDR3 protein: CASSSPPGRTGTGELFF. CDR3 DNA: TGCGCCAGCAGCTCCCCCCCAGGACGGACGGGCACCGGGGAGCTGTTTTTT.